This TCR beta chain comes out of a study of blood T cell repertoires in COVID-19 (dated by TCRdb to the early 2020s). Regarding the study in general: The collaborator samples originated in the United States, Italy and Spain and spanned the acute and convalescent phases of COVID-19. The prospective study material was composed of cDNA or gDNA derived from T cells, B-cell-depleted T cells, or PBMCs. The dataset comprised deeply sampled blood TCRbeta repertoires from subjects exposed to, actively infected with, or recovered from COVID-19. The repertoires were made available in a free public database intended to serve as a resource for research on the immune response to SARS-CoV-2. Samples were obtained from the ongoing ImmuneRACE study (first 160 participants) and from about 1,300 subjects provided by 6 global collaborators. Nearly every sample came with metadata listing a de-identified subject ID, COVID-19 status, age in years and sex. HLA class I and class II types, where available, came from metadata supplied by the sample provider rather than from assay-based typing.

V is pared back by 4 bases and J by 0 bases, with 2 bases lying between the germline termini. CDR1 is given as KGHSY and CDR2 as FQNENV, both from the germline V gene. The CDR3 measures 12 amino acids from cysteine to phenylalanine. Kept here is only the CDR3 DNA, which spans 36 bases and is read in frame from base 1. TCRbeta CDR3 regions were amplified from genomic DNA by means of the immunoSEQ Assay, a bias-controlled multiplex PCR. The paper's data handling went like this. The number of nucleated cells in each sample was estimated from the amplification of reference gene primers within the assay. Sequence reads were collapsed and filtered to measure the absolute abundance of every unique TCRbeta CDR3 rearrangement. For each sample, productive Simpson clonality was calculated as the square root of Simpson's diversity index across productive rearrangements. Held by TCRdb, this immuneACCESS table contains in-frame sequences only and omits some clones. Under half of the omission traces to an unresolved V gene where checked; the cause of the rest is unknown. V and J calls and clone size follow that table, whereas D and trimming were derived from the DNA. In this sample the table shows roughly 400,000 clones, about 89% of which occur a single time. Around 0.94% of the sample is in the top ten clones.

Worth noting for this clone: Its antigen is unknown. No per-base quality is available; no much larger clone lies one base away.

Enrolling through a virtual design, the prospective study's participants ranged in age from roughly 18 to 95 years and lived across roughly 24 United States geographic areas. Cohort assignment in the prospective study relied on participant-reported clinical history from a screening survey and a study questionnaire. Exposed participants were defined as having been in contact with someone with a PCR-confirmed or clinician-diagnosed COVID-19 case within 2 weeks of study entry. In the prospective study, whole blood, serum and a nasopharyngeal or oropharyngeal swab were collected from each participant by mobile phlebotomists. Participants in the prospective study had the option to provide additional blood draws and questionnaires over an approximately 2-month period. Prospective study blood samples were shipped either frozen or at room temperature before DNA extraction. Paper-wide results and their limitations: The quantity of clinical and demographic metadata differed by source and by participant and was supplied without curation.

The material sequenced was PBMCs or T cells enriched from blood (not recorded which). This clonotype originated in a woman between 35 and 50 years old who had been exposed to COVID-19. The rearranged segments are TRBV16 and TRBJ2-3, with the D segment identity uncertain. The nucleotides are TGTGCCAGCAGCCTAAGCACAGATACGCAGTATTTT. This encodes CASSLSTDTQYF.